This is a list of T cell receptor beta chains from one sample in a study of blood T cell repertoires in COVID-19. Generated by immunoSEQ multiplex PCR, the TCRdb table keeps only in-frame clones and is missing some. Of 85,000 to 90,000 clones in the sample, approximately 92% were seen once. The sample comprised peripheral blood. All receptors derive from an elderly woman with active COVID-19. CDR3s leave out the opening cysteine and the closing phenylalanine or tryptophan. D genes are given only for firm matches.

>TRBJ2-7|TRBD2|TRBV18|13
ASSPSGRAVYEQY
>TRBJ2-3|TRBD2|TRBV5-1|14
ASSLEGTSGRDTQY
>TRBJ1-1|TRBD1|TRBV6-4|12
ASSLGQGNTEAF
>TRBJ2-2|.|TRBV20-1|9
SARSDAKLF
>TRBJ2-1|.|TRBV7-3|15
ASSLKVKRSSYNEQF
>TRBJ2-5|TRBD1|TRBV29-1|11
SVPHRQGETQY
>TRBJ1-4|TRBD1|TRBV30|12
AWSRGQGGEKLF
>TRBJ2-3|.|TRBV10-3|13
AISDVAWRTDTQY
>TRBJ2-2|TRBD1|TRBV7-9|13
ASSSGTGGIGELF
>TRBJ2-5|.|TRBV19|11
ASSIPGKETQY
>TRBJ2-4|.|TRBV20-1|9
SAGQPNIQY
>TRBJ1-2|TRBD1|TRBV28|12
ASSLQDRVLGYT
>TRBJ2-7|.|TRBV9|10
ASSQTGYEQY
>TRBJ1-1|TRBD1|TRBV7-3|13
ASSSKGQGNTEAF
>TRBJ2-1|.|TRBV27|14
ASSLLAGSSYNEQF
>TRBJ2-1|.|TRBV5-4|11
ASNPTTGNEQF
>TRBJ1-2|.|TRBV28|11
ASSSRGLYGYT
>TRBJ2-5|TRBD2|TRBV27|16
ASSLRVLETSGSGTQY
>TRBJ1-3|.|TRBV28|14
ATRKAGDVLGNTIY
>TRBJ2-7|TRBD2|TRBV3-1/TRBV3-2|12
ASSQAGLADEQY
>TRBJ1-4|TRBD1|TRBV27|13
ASSKNRGSREKLF
>TRBJ2-7|TRBD1|TRBV9|12
ASSLSTGAGEQY